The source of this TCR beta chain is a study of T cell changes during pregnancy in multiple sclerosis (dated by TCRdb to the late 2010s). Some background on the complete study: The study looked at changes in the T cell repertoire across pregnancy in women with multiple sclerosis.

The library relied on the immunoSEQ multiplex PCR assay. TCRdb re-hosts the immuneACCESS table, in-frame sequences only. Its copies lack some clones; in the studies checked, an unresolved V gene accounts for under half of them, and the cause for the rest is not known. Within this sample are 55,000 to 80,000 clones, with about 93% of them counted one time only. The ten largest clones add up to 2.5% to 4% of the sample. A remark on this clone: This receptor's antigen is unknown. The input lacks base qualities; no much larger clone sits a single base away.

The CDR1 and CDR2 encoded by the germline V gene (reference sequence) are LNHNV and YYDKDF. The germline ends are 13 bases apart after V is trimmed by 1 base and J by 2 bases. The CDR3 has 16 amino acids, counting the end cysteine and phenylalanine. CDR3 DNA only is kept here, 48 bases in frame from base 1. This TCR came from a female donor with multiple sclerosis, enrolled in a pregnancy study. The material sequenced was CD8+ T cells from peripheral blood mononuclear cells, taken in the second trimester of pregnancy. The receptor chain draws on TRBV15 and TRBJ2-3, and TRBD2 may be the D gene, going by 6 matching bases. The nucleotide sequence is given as TGTGCCACCAGCAGAGGTGCGGGACCTCTCACAGATACGCAGTATTTT. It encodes CATSRGAGPLTDTQYF.